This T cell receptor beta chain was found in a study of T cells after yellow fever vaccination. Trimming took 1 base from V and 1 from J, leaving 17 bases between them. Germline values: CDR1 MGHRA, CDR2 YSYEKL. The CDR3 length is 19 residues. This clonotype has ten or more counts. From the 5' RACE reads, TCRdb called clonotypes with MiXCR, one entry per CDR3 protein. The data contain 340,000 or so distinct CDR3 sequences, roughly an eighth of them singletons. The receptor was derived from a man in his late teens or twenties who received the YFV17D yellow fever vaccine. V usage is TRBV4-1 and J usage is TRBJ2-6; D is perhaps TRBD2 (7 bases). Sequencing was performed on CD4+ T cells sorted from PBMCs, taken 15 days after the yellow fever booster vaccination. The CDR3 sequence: CASSQATGGRGSGANVLTF. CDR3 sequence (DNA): TGCGCCAGCAGCCAAGCTACGGGGGGTAGGGGGTCTGGGGCCAACGTCCTGACTTTC.